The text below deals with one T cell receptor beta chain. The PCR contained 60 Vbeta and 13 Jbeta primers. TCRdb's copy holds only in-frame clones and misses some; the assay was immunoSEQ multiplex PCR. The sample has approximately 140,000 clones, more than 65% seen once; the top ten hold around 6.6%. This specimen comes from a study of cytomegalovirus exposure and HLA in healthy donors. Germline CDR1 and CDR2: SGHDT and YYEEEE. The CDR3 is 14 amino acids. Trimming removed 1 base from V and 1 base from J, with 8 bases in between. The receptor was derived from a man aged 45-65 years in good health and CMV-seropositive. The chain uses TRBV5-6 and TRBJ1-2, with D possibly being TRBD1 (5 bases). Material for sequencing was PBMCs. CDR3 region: CASSLNRGNYGYTF. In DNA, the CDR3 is TGTGCCAGCAGCTTGAATAGGGGTAACTATGGCTACACCTTC.